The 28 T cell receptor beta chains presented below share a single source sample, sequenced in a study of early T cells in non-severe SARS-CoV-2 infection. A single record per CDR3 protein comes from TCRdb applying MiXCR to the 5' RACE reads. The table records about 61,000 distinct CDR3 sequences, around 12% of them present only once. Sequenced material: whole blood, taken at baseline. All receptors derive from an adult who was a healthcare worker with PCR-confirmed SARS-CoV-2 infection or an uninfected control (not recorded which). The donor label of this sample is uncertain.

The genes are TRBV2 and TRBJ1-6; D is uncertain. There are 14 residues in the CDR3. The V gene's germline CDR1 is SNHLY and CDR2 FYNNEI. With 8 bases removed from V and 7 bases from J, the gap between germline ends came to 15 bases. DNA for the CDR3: TGTGCCAGCTCCCTGGGAAGACCAAATTCACCCCTCCACTTT. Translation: CASSLGRPNSPLHF.

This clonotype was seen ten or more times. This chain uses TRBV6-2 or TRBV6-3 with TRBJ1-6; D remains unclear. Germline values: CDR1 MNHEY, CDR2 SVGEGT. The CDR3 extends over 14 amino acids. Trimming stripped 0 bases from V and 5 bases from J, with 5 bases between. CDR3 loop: CASSYSLDNSPLHF. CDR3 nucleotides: TGTGCCAGCAGTTACTCGCTCGATAATTCACCCCTCCACTTT.

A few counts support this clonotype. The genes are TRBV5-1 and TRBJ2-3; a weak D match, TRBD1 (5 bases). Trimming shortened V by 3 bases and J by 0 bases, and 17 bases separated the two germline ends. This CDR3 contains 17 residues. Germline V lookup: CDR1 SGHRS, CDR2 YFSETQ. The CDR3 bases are TGCGCCAGCAGCTGGGGCCCGACAGCGACTAGCACAGATACGCAGTATTTT. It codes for CASSWGPTATSTDTQYF.

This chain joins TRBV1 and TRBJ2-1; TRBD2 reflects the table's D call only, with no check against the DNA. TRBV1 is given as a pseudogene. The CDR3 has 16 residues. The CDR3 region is CTSSQDTSGGGYEQFF. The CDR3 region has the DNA TGCACCAGCAGCCAAGACACTAGCGGGGGGGGTTATGAGCAGTTCTTC.

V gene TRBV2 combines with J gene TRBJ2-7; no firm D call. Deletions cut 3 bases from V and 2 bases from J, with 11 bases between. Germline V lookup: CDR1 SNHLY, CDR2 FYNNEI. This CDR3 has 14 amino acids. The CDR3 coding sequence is TGTGCCAGCAGTGACATCGTCAGGACCTACGAGCAGTACGTC. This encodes CASSDIVRTYEQYV.

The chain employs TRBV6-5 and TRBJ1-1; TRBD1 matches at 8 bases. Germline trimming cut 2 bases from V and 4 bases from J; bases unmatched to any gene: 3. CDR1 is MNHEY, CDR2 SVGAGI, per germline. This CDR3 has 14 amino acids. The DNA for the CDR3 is TGTGCCAGCAGTTACGGGACAGGAGGCACTGAAGCTTTCTTT. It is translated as CASSYGTGGTEAFF.

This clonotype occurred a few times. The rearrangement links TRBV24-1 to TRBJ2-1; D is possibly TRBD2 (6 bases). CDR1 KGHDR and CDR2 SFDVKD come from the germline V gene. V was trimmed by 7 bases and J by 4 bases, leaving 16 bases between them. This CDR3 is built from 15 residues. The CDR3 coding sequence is TGTGCCACCAGCACTGTAGCGGAGACTTACAATGAGCAGTTCTTC. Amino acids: CATSTVAETYNEQFF.

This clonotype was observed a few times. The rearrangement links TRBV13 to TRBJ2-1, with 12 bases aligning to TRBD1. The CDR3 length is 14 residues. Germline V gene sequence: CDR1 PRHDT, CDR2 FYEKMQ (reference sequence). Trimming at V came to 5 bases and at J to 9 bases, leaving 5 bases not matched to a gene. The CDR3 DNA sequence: TGTGCCAGCAGCCACGGGACAGGGGGCCGTGAGCAGTTCTTC. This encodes CASSHGTGGREQFF.

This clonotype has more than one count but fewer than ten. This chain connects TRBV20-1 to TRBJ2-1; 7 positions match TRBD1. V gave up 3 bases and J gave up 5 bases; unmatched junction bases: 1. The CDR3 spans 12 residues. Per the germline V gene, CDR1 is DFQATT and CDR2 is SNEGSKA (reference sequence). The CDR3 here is CSASDRDNEQFF. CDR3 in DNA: TGCAGTGCTAGTGACAGGGACAATGAGCAGTTCTTC.

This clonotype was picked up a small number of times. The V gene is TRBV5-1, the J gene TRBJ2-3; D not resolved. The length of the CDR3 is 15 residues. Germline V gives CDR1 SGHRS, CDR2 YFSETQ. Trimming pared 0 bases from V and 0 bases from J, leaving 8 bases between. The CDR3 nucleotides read TGCGCCAGCAGCTTGGCCGTCCCTAGCACAGATACGCAGTATTTT. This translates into CASSLAVPSTDTQYF.

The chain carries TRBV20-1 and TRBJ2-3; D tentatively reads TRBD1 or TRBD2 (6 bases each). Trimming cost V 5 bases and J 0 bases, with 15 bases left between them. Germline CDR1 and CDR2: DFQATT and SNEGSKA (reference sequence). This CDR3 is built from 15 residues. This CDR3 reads CSAPGGGQSTDTQYF. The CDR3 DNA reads TGCAGTGCTCCCGGGGGCGGACAGAGCACAGATACGCAGTATTTT.

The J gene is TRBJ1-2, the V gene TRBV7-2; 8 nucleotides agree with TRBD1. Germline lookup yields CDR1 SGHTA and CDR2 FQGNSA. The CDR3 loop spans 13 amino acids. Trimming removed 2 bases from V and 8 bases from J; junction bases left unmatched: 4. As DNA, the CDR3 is TGTGCCAGCAGCTTAAGACAGGGGAACGGCTACACCTTC. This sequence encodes CASSLRQGNGYTF.

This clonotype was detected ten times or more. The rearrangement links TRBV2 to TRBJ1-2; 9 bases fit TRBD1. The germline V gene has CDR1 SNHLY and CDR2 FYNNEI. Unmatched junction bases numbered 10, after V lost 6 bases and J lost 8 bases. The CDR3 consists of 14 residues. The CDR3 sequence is CASSNRGRMGGYTF. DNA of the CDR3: TGTGCCAGCAGCAACAGGGGGCGAATGGGAGGCTACACCTTC.

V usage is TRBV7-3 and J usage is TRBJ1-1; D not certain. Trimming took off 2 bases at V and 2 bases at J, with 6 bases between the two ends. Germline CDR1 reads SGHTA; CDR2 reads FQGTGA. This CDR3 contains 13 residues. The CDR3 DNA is TGTGCCAGCAGCTTACGGCTAAACACTGAAGCTTTCTTT. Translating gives CASSLRLNTEAFF. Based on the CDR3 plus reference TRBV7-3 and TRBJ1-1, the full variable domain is GAGVSQTPSNKVTEKGKYVELRCDPISGHTALYWYRQSLGQGPEFLIYFQGTGAADDSGLPNDRFFAVRPEGSVSTLKIQRTERGDSAVYLCASSLRLNTEAFFGQGTRLTVV.

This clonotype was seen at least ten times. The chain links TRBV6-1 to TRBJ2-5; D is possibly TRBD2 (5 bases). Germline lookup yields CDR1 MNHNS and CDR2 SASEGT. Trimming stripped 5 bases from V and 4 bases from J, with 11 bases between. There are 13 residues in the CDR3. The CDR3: CASSPGRRETQYF. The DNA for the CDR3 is TGTGCCAGCAGTCCGGGGAGACGAGAGACCCAGTACTTC.

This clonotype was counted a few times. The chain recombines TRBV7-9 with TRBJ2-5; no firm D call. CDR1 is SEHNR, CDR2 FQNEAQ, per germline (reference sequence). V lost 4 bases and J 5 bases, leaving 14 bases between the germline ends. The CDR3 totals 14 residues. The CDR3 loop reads CASSSSGVGETQYF. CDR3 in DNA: TGTGCCAGCAGCTCCAGTGGCGTAGGGGAGACCCAGTACTTC. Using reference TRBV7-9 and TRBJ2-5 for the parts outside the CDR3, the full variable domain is DTGVSQNPRHKITKRGQNVTFRCDPISEHNRLYWYRQTLGQGPEFLTYFQNEAQLEKSRLLSDRFSAERPKGSFSTLEIQRTEQGDSAMYLCASSSSGVGETQYFGPGTRLLVL.

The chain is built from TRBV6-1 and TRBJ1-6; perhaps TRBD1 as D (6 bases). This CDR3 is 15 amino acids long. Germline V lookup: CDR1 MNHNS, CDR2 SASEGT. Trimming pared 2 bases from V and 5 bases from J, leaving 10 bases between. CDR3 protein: CASSEKQGDNSPLHF. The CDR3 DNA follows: TGTGCCAGCAGTGAAAAACAGGGCGATAATTCACCCCTCCACTTT.

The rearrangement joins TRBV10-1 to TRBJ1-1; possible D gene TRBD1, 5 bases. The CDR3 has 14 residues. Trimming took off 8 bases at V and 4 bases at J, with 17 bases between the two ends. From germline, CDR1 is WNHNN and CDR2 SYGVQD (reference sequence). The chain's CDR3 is CASGMGLGSTEAFF. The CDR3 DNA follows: TGCGCCAGCGGCATGGGACTTGGGAGCACTGAAGCTTTCTTT.

The DNA for the CDR3 is TGTGCCAGCAGCTTCGGTTCTAACTATGGCTACACCTTC. Protein: CASSFGSNYGYTF. The rearrangement uses TRBV11-2 and TRBJ1-2; D is unresolved. V was pared by 3 bases and J by 0 bases, with 5 bases between. CDR1 is SGHAT and CDR2 is FQNNGV in the germline V gene. CDR3 size: 13 residues.

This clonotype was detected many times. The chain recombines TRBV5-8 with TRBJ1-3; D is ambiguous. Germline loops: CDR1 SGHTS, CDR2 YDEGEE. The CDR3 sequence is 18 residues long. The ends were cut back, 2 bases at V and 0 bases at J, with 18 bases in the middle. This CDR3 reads CASSFELAAETSGNTIYF. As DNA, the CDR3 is TGTGCCAGCAGCTTTGAGCTCGCAGCCGAAACCTCTGGAAACACCATATATTTT.

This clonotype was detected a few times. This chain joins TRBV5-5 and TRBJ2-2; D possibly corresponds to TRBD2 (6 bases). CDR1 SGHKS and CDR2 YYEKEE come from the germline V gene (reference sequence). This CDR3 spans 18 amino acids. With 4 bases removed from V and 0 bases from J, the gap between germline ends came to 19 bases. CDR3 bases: TGTGCCAGCAGCCCAATTTTGGGAGGAGTTCCGAACACCGGGGAGCTGTTTTTT. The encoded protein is CASSPILGGVPNTGELFF.

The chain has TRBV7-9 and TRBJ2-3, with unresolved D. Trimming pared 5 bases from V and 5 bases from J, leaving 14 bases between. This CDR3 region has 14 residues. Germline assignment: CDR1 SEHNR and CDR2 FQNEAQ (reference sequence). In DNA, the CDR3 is TGTGCCAGCAGCCCTCAAGGACGGAGAGATACGCAGTATTTT. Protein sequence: CASSPQGRRDTQYF.

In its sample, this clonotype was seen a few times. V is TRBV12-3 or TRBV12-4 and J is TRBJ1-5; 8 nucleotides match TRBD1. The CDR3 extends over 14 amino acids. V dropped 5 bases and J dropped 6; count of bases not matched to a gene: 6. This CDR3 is CASSMTQGGQPQHF. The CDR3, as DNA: TGTGCCAGCAGTATGACACAGGGGGGTCAGCCCCAGCATTTT.

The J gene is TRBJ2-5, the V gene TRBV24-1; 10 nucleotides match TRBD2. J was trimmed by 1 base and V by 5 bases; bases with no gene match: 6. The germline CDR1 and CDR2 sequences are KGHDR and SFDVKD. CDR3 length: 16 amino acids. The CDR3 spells CATSGKLAGRQETQYF. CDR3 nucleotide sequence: TGTGCCACCAGTGGGAAACTAGCGGGGCGCCAAGAGACCCAGTACTTC.

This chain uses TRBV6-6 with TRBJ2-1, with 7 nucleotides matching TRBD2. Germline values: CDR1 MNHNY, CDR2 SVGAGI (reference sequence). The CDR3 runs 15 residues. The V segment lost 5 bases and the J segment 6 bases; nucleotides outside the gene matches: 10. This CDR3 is CASSDGGTNTNEQFF. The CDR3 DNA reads TGTGCCAGCAGTGACGGCGGGACTAATACCAATGAGCAGTTCTTC.

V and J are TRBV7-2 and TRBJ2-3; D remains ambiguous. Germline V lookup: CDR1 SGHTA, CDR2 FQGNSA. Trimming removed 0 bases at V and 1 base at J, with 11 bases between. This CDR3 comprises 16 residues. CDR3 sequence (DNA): TGTGCCAGCAGCTTAGCGCTTCAAATTCGCACAGATACGCAGTATTTT. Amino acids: CASSLALQIRTDTQYF.

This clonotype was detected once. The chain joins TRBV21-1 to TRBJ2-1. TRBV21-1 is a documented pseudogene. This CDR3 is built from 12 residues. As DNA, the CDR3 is TGTGCCAGCAGCAGATATTTTGGAGTACGGTTCTTC. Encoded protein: CASSRYFGVRFF.

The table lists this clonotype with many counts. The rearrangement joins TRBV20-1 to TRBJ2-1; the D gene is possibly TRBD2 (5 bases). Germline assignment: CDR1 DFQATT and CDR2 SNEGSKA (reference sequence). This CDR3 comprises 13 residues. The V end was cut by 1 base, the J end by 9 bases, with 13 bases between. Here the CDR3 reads CSARVWVSGEQFF. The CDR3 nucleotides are TGCAGTGCTAGAGTCTGGGTCAGCGGTGAGCAGTTCTTC.